This passage covers 22 T cell receptor beta chains from one sample sequenced in a study of early T cells in non-severe SARS-CoV-2 infection. TCRdb recomputed calls from the 5' RACE reads with MiXCR, one row per CDR3 protein. The table shows tens of thousands of distinct CDR3 sequences, with more than 5.5% occurring only once. The starting material was whole blood, obtained at baseline. The receptor source for this set is an adult who was a healthcare worker with PCR-confirmed SARS-CoV-2 infection or an uninfected control (not recorded which).

The rearrangement joins TRBV9 to TRBJ2-7, with D perhaps TRBD2 (6 bases). V was clipped by 1 base and J by 0 bases, with 11 bases between them. The CDR3 totals 15 residues. The germline V gene encodes CDR1 SGDLS and CDR2 YYNGEE. The chain's CDR3 is CASSVRISGSYEQYF. DNA of the CDR3: TGTGCCAGCAGCGTAAGAATTAGCGGCTCCTACGAGCAGTACTTC. Complete variable domain (other parts from reference TRBV9 and TRBJ2-7): DSGVTQTPKHLITATGQRVTLRCSPRSGDLSVYWYQQSLDQGLQFLIQYYNGEERAKGNILERFSAQQFPDLHSELNLSSLELGDSALYFCASSVRISGSYEQYFGPGTRLTVT.

The table lists this clonotype with many counts. The gene calls are TRBV9 and TRBJ2-3; tentative D call: TRBD1 (6 bases). Trimming shortened V by 0 bases and J by 6 bases, and 17 bases separated the two germline ends. Germline lookup yields CDR1 SGDLS and CDR2 YYNGEE. This CDR3 has 16 residues. In DNA, the CDR3 is TGTGCCAGCAGCGTAGAGGGGGAGCTGCCGGGGGATACGCAGTATTTT. Residues: CASSVEGELPGDTQYF. The variable domain in full, with the rest retrieved from reference TRBV9 and TRBJ2-3, is DSGVTQTPKHLITATGQRVTLRCSPRSGDLSVYWYQQSLDQGLQFLIQYYNGEERAKGNILERFSAQQFPDLHSELNLSSLELGDSALYFCASSVEGELPGDTQYFGPGTRLTVL.

This clonotype was seen at least ten times. The chain recombines TRBV9 with TRBJ1-2; TRBD1 is a possible D gene (6 bases). The germline gives CDR1 SGDLS, CDR2 YYNGEE. With 4 bases removed from V and 12 bases from J, the gap between germline ends came to 16 bases. This CDR3 spans 12 amino acids. The CDR3 sequence is CASSSQTGVHTF. In DNA form, the CDR3 reads TGTGCCAGCAGCTCCCAGACAGGAGTCCACACCTTC.

This clonotype has only a few counts. V is TRBV11-3 and J is TRBJ2-1; D assignment may be TRBD1 or TRBD2 (5 bases each). Germline CDR1 is SGHNT and CDR2 is YENEEA. Trimming removed 5 bases from V and 6 bases from J, with 20 bases in between. CDR3 length: 16 amino acids. The CDR3 DNA is TGTGCCAGCAGCGTGATGGGGCGGGCAGGGAGCAATGAGCAGTTCTTC. Translation: CASSVMGRAGSNEQFF. Using reference TRBV11-3 and TRBJ2-1 for the parts outside the CDR3, the full variable domain is EAGVVQSPRYKIIEKKQPVAFWCNPISGHNTLYWYLQNLGQGPELLIRYENEEAVDDSQLPKDRFSAERLKGVDSTLKIQPAELGDSAVYLCASSVMGRAGSNEQFFGPGTRLTVL.

This chain uses TRBV12-3 or TRBV12-4 with TRBJ2-7; 7 bases align to TRBD2. The CDR3 sequence is 15 residues long. Trimming removed 3 bases from V and 6 bases from J; junction bases left unmatched: 11. The CDR3, as DNA: TGTGCCAGCAGTTTCTGGGACTATAGGATTCGCGAGCAGTACTTC. Its protein is CASSFWDYRIREQYF.

The chain is built from TRBV27 and TRBJ1-2; TRBD1 aligns across 7 bases. The CDR3 has 15 residues. Germline V gives CDR1 MNHEY, CDR2 SMNVEV (reference sequence). V shed 3 bases and J 4 bases; nucleotides not matched to a gene: 8. CDR3 in DNA: TGTGCCAGCAGTTTGCGTGGACAGGCCGCCTATGGCTACACCTTC. Protein sequence: CASSLRGQAAYGYTF.

This clonotype was counted at least ten times. The chain is built from TRBV5-1 and TRBJ2-7; TRBD1 matches 8 bases. Germline V CDR1 and CDR2: SGHRS, YFSETQ. The CDR3 is 13 residues long. V lost 4 bases and J lost 8; bases outside the gene matches: 8. CDR3 sequence: CASSQDRERKQYF. As DNA, the CDR3 is TGCGCCAGCAGCCAGGACAGGGAGAGGAAGCAGTACTTC.

This clonotype was counted a few times. The chain employs TRBV29-1 and TRBJ2-7; D is unresolved. The V gene's germline CDR1 is SQVTM and CDR2 ANQGSEA. V shed 4 bases and J shed 0 bases, with 16 bases lying between them. The CDR3 has 15 amino acids. The DNA of the CDR3 is TGCAGCGTTGTGTTCGGCAGGTCCAACTCCTACGAGCAGTACTTC. Residues: CSVVFGRSNSYEQYF.

This clonotype was found many times. The rearrangement joins TRBV10-3 to TRBJ1-1; maybe TRBD1 (6 bases). In germline, CDR1 is ENHRY, CDR2 SYGVKD. The V end was cut by 5 bases, the J end by 6 bases, with 19 bases between. CDR3 length: 15 residues. The CDR3 DNA reads as TGTGCCATCAGTTCCAGGGGTAGTGGCGCGGCTGAAGCTTTCTTT. The encoded protein is CAISSRGSGAAEAFF.

There are many counts of this clonotype. V is TRBV5-4 and J is TRBJ2-2, with TRBD1 matching over 7 bases. V was pared by 0 bases and J by 0 bases, with 2 bases of the junction left unmatched. Germline V gene sequence: CDR1 SGHNT, CDR2 YYREEE (reference sequence). The CDR3 is 16 amino acids. The CDR3 region has the DNA TGTGCCAGCAGCTTGGACCAGGGGGCGAACACCGGGGAGCTGTTTTTT. It translates to CASSLDQGANTGELFF.

This clonotype has only a few counts. This sequence joins TRBV7-9 and TRBJ2-7; possibly TRBD1 for D (6 bases). The germline V and J ends were trimmed by 5 bases and 3 bases, with 20 bases remaining between them. Per germline, CDR1 SEHNR and CDR2 FQNEAQ (reference sequence). The CDR3 loop spans 16 amino acids. DNA for the CDR3: TGTGCCAGCAGCGAACAACAGGGTTTTGTCGGCTACGAGCAGTACTTC. It encodes CASSEQQGFVGYEQYF.

The chain couples TRBV5-1 to TRBJ2-3; D might be TRBD2 (6 bases). Germline V gene sequence: CDR1 SGHRS, CDR2 YFSETQ. With 4 bases removed from V and 3 bases from J, the gap between germline ends came to 15 bases. The CDR3 runs to 15 residues. The CDR3 DNA sequence: TGCGCCAGCAGCACGATGGGAGGACGGACAGATACGCAGTATTTT. Amino acid sequence: CASSTMGGRTDTQYF.

This clonotype occurred many times. The chain joins TRBV29-1 to TRBJ2-3; 9 bases are a match to TRBD1. Germline-derived CDR1 and CDR2 are SQVTM and ANQGSEA. Trimming took 6 bases from V and 4 from J; bases not matched to a gene: 11. The CDR3 is 15 amino acids. CDR3 loop: CSVDGTGSLADTQYF. The CDR3 region has the DNA TGCAGCGTAGATGGGACAGGGTCTCTTGCAGATACGCAGTATTTT.

This clonotype was picked up many times. This chain connects TRBV24-1 to TRBJ1-5; D remains unclear. The CDR3 contains 14 residues. From germline, CDR1 is KGHDR and CDR2 SFDVKD. The germline V and J ends were trimmed by 4 bases and 0 bases, with 6 bases remaining between them. CDR3 DNA sequence: TGTGCCACCAGTGACCGACATAGCAATCAGCCCCAGCATTTT. Its protein is CATSDRHSNQPQHF.

V and J are TRBV5-1 and TRBJ2-1, with D unresolved. CDR3 length: 13 residues. V shed 0 bases and J shed 8 bases, with 9 bases lying between them. Germline CDR1 reads SGHRS; CDR2 reads YFSETQ. CDR3 DNA: TGCGCCAGCAGCTTGGTTGGGGTAGATGAGCAGTTCTTC. It encodes CASSLVGVDEQFF.

This clonotype was detected many times. The chain joins TRBV7-2 to TRBJ2-7; TRBD2 aligns across 14 bases. The V gene end was trimmed by 5 bases and the J gene end by 5 bases; junction bases not matched to a gene: 5. From germline, CDR1 is SGHTA and CDR2 FQGNSA. CDR3 size: 15 residues. The CDR3 here is CASSTRTSGRNEQYF. CDR3 DNA: TGTGCCAGCAGCACTAGGACTAGCGGGAGGAACGAGCAGTACTTC.

This clonotype was detected ten times or more. This sequence joins TRBV2 and TRBJ2-7; TRBD1 matches at 9 bases. Per germline, CDR1 SNHLY and CDR2 FYNNEI. The CDR3 totals 12 residues. The trim removed 10 bases at V and 3 bases at J, leaving 4 bases unmatched. CDR3 region: CAKGGQGYEQYF. CDR3 in DNA: TGTGCCAAGGGGGGACAGGGCTACGAGCAGTACTTC.

This clonotype was detected many times. The V call is TRBV20-1, the J call TRBJ2-7, with D tentatively TRBD1 or TRBD2 (5 bases each). Germline assignment: CDR1 DFQATT and CDR2 SNEGSKA (reference sequence). The CDR3 sequence is 15 residues long. V dropped 0 bases and J dropped 0 bases, with 12 bases sitting between them. The DNA for the CDR3 is TGCAGTGCTAGAGATCGGGGCAGGTTCTCCTACGAGCAGTACTTC. Translated: CSARDRGRFSYEQYF.

This clonotype was seen ten or more times. The CDR3 here is CASSPRPGTEAFF. CDR3 in DNA: TGTGCCAGCAGCCCCCGGCCTGGGACGGAAGCTTTCTTT. V and J are TRBV11-1 and TRBJ1-1; a weak D match, TRBD1 (5 bases). Looked up from germline, CDR1 is SGHAT and CDR2 is FQDESV (reference sequence). The CDR3 length is 13 residues. Trimming left V 5 bases short and J 8 bases short, with 15 bases between.

This clonotype came up many times. This chain links TRBV11-2 with TRBJ2-1; maybe TRBD2 (6 bases). The CDR3 consists of 15 residues. Trimming took off 3 bases at V and 9 bases at J, with 18 bases between the two ends. The germline V gene has CDR1 SGHAT and CDR2 FQNNGV. CDR3 sequence (DNA): TGTGCCAGCAGCTTGATTGGAGGGCCGAAAAGTGAGCAGTTCTTC. Translating gives CASSLIGGPKSEQFF.

At least ten counts were recorded for this clonotype. V usage is TRBV28 and J usage is TRBJ1-6; D uncertain. This CDR3 contains 12 residues. Between the trimmed V and J ends, which lost 4 bases and 10 bases, there was a span of 8 bases. The germline V gene has CDR1 MDHEN and CDR2 SYDVKM. CDR3 sequence (DNA): TGTGCCAGCAGTTGGCAGGTCTCACCCCTCCACTTT. It specifies CASSWQVSPLHF. Complete variable domain (other parts from reference TRBV28 and TRBJ1-6): DVKVTQSSRYLVKRTGEKVFLECVQDMDHENMFWYRQDPGLGLRLIYFSYDVKMKEKGDIPEGYSVSREKKERFSLILESASTNQTSMYLCASSWQVSPLHFGNGTRLTVT.

This clonotype was picked up a small number of times. This chain connects TRBV18 to TRBJ2-7; no reliable D call. This CDR3 spans 12 amino acids. Germline CDR1 reads KGHSH; CDR2 reads LQKENI. V was trimmed by 4 bases and J by 6 bases, leaving 10 bases between them. The CDR3 DNA follows: TGTGCCAGCTCACTCCGGACGGGCGAGCAGTACTTC. Translated, it gives CASSLRTGEQYF.